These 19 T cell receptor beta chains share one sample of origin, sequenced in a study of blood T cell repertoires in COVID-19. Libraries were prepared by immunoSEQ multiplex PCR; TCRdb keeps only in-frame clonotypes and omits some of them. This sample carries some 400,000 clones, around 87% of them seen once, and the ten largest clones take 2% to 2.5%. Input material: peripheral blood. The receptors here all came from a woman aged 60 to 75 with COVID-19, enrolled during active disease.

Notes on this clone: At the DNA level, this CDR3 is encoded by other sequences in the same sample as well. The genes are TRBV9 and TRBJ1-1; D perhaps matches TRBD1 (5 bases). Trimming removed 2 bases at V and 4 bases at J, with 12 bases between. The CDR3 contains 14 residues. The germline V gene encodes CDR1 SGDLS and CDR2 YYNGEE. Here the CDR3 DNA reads TGTGCCAGCAGCGTTGTAGGAGGGGCCACTGAAGCTTTCTTT. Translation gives CASSVVGGATEAFF.

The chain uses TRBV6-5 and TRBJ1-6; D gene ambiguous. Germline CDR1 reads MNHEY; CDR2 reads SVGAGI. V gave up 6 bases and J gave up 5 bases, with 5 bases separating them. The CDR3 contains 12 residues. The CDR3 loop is CASSPNNSPLHF. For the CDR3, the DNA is TGTGCCAGCAGCCCAAATAATTCACCCCTCCACTTT.

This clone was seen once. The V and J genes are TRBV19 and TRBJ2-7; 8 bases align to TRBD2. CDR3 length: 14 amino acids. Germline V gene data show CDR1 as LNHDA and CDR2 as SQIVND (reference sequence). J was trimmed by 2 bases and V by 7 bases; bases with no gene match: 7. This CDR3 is CASKREGTTYEQYF. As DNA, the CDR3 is TGTGCCAGTAAACGGGAGGGAACGACCTACGAGCAGTACTTC.

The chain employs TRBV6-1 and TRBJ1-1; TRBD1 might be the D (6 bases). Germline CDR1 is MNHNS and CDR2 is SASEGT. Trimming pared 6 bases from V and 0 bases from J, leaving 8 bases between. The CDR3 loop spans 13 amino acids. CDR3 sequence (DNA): TGTGCCAGCAGAGGGGGAATGAACACTGAAGCTTTCTTT. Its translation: CASRGGMNTEAFF.

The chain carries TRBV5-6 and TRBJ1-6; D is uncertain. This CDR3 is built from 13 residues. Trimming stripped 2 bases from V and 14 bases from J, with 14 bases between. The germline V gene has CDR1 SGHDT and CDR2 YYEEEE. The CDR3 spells CASSLLGSPTLHF. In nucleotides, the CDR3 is TGTGCCAGCAGCTTATTGGGCAGCCCGACCCTCCACTTT.

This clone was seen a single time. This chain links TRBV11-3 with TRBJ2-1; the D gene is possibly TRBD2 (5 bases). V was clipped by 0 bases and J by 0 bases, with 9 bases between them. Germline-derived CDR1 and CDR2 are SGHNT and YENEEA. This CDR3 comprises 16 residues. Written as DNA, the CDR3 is TGTGCCAGCAGCTTAGATGGTGGGAGCTCCTACAATGAGCAGTTCTTC. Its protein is CASSLDGGSSYNEQFF.

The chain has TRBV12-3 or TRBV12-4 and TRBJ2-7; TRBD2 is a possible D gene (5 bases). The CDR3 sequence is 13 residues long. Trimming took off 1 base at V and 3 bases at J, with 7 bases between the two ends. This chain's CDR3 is CASSLGAGYEQYF. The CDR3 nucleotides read TGTGCCAGCAGTTTAGGTGCGGGCTACGAGCAGTACTTC.

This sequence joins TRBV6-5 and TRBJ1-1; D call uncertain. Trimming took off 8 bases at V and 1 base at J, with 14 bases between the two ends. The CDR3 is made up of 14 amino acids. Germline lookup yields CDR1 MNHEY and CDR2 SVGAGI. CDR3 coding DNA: TGTGCCAGCCATCCCGAGAGGGCGAACACTGAAGCTTTCTTT. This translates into CASHPERANTEAFF.

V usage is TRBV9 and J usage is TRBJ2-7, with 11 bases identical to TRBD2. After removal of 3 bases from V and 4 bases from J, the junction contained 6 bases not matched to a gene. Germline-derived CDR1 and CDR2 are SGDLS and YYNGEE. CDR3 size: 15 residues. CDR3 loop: CASSAGLAVPYEQYF. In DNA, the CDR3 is TGTGCCAGCAGCGCGGGACTAGCGGTTCCATACGAGCAGTACTTC.

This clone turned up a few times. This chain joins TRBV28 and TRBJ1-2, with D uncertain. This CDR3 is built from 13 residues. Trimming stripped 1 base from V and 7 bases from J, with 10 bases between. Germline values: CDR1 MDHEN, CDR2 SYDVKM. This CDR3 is CASSLLGSLGYTF. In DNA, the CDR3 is TGTGCCAGCAGTTTATTGGGGAGCCTTGGCTACACCTTC.

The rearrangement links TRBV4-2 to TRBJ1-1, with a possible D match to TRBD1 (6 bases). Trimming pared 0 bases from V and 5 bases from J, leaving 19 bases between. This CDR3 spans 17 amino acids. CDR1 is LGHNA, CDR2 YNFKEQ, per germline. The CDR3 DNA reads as TGTGCCAGCAGCCAAGATAGGGGAAAGGGGGGGCGGACTGAAGCTTTCTTT. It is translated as CASSQDRGKGGRTEAFF.

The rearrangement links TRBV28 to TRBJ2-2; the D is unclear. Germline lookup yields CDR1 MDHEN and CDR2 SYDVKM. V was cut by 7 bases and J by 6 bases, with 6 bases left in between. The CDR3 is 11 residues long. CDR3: CASTLSGELFF. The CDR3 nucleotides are TGTGCCAGCACCTTGTCCGGGGAGCTGTTTTTT.

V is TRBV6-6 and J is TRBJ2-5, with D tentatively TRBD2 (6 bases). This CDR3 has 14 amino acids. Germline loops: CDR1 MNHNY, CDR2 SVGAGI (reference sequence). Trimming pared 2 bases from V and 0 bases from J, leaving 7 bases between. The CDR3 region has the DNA TGTGCCAGCAGTTACACGGGGGACCAAGAGACCCAGTACTTC. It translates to CASSYTGDQETQYF.

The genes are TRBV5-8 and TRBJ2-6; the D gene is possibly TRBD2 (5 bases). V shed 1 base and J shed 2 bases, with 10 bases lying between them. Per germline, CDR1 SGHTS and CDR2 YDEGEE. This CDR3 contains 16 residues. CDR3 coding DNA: TGTGCCAGCAGCTTGTCCGGGGAGCCTGGGGCCAACGTCCTGACTTTC. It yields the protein CASSLSGEPGANVLTF.

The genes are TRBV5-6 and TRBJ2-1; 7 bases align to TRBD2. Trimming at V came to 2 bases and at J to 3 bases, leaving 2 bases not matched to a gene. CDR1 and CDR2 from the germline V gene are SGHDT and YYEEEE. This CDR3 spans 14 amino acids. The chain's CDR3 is CASSLGTNYNEQFF. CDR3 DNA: TGTGCCAGCAGCTTAGGGACTAACTACAATGAGCAGTTCTTC.

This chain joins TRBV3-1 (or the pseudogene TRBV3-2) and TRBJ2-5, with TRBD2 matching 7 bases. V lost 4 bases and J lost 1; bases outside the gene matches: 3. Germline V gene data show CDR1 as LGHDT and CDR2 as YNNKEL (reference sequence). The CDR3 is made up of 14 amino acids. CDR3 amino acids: CASSRGTIQETQYF. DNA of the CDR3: TGTGCCAGCAGCCGGGGGACTATCCAAGAGACCCAGTACTTC.

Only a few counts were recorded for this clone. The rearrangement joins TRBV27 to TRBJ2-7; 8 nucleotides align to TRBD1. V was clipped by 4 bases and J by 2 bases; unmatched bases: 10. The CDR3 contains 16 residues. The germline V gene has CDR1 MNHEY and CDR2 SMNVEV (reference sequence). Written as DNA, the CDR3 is TGTGCCAGCAGTTCACTCGGTGGACAGGGTCCCTACGAGCAGTACTTC. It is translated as CASSSLGGQGPYEQYF.

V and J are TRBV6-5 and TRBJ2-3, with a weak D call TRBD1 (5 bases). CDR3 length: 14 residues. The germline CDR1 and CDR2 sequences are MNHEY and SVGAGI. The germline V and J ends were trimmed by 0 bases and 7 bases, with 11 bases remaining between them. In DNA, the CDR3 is TGTGCCAGCAGTTACTCGTCAGGGCAAAATACGCAGTATTTT. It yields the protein CASSYSSGQNTQYF.

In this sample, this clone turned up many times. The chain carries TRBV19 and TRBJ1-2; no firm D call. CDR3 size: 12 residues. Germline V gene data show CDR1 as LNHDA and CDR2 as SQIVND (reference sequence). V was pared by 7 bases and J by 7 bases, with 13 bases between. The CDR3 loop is CASKIGRFGYTF. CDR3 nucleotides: TGTGCCAGTAAAATCGGTCGGTTTGGCTACACCTTC. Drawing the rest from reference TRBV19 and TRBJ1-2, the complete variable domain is DGGITQSPKYLFRKEGQNVTLSCEQNLNHDAMYWYRQDPGQGLRLIYYSQIVNDFQKGDIAEGYSVSREKKESFPLTVTSAQKNPTAFYLCASKIGRFGYTFGSGTRLTVV.